The 29 T cell receptor beta chains in this list originate from one sample, sequenced in a study of PD-1 blockade in mismatch repair-deficient tumors. Generated by immunoSEQ multiplex PCR, the TCRdb table keeps only in-frame clones and is missing some. The sample holds more than 30,000 clones, about 85% seen once. The sequences come from peripheral blood, collected 76 weeks after starting pembrolizumab. Receptors were obtained from an adult with mismatch repair-deficient cancer.

This chain joins TRBV16 and TRBJ2-5; D may match TRBD1 or TRBD2 (5 bases each). CDR1 and CDR2 (germline): KGHSY, FQNENV. The ends were cut back, 4 bases at V and 0 bases at J, with 12 bases in the middle. The CDR3 is made up of 15 amino acids. CDR3 nucleotides: TGTGCCAGCAGCCGCCTAGGGACGGACCAAGAGACCCAGTACTTC. Translating gives CASSRLGTDQETQYF.

CDR3 in DNA: TGTGCCAGCAGAAAGGACAGGGGGGCGAGCACTGAAGCTTTCTTT. Protein: CASRKDRGASTEAFF. The rearrangement uses TRBV2 and TRBJ1-1; the match to TRBD1 covers 10 bases. With 6 bases clipped from V and 4 bases from J, the junction kept 8 bases outside the gene matches. Germline V gives CDR1 SNHLY, CDR2 FYNNEI. The CDR3 length is 15 residues.

In DNA form, the CDR3 reads TGTGCCAGCAGCTATCAGACAGGGAGGGGATATGGCTACACCTTC. This codes for CASSYQTGRGYGYTF. V gene TRBV7-9 combines with J gene TRBJ1-2, with 7 bases identical to TRBD1. Germline CDR1 SEHNR, CDR2 FQNEAQ (reference sequence). V lost 4 bases to trimming and J lost 5 bases; unmatched junction nucleotides: 10. This CDR3 region has 15 residues.

The rearrangement joins TRBV27 to TRBJ2-7; perhaps TRBD1 as D (6 bases). V lost 3 bases to trimming and J lost 3 bases, with 15 bases between them. From germline, CDR1 is MNHEY and CDR2 SMNVEV (reference sequence). The CDR3 length is 15 residues. CDR3 amino acids: CASSFSGVSSYEQYF. The CDR3, as DNA: TGTGCCAGCAGTTTTTCAGGGGTTTCGAGCTACGAGCAGTACTTC.

The CDR3 DNA reads as TGTGCCATCAGTCCAACAGGGCTCACTGAAGCTTTCTTT. This encodes CAISPTGLTEAFF. V and J are TRBV10-3 and TRBJ1-1, with D possibly being TRBD1 (6 bases). This CDR3 has 13 amino acids. The germline gives CDR1 ENHRY, CDR2 SYGVKD. The V end lost 5 bases, the J end lost 4 bases, and 11 bases lay between the germline ends.

The chain carries TRBV30 and TRBJ2-1; 10 bases are shared with TRBD2. Germline assignment: CDR1 GTSNPN and CDR2 SVGIG (reference sequence). The CDR3 length is 15 residues. The ends lost 3 bases at V and 4 bases at J; junction bases unmatched: 6. CDR3 bases: TGTGCCTGGAGCGGAAGCGGGAGGGGGTACAATGAGCAGTTCTTC. Protein: CAWSGSGRGYNEQFF.

The chain uses TRBV6-1 and TRBJ2-2; D unresolved. Trimming left V 1 base short and J 8 bases short, with 8 bases between. CDR1 and CDR2 from the germline V gene are MNHNS and SASEGT. This CDR3 is 13 amino acids long. In DNA form, the CDR3 reads TGTGCCAGCAGTGAAGGGAGTGTAGGGGAGCTGTTTTTT. Residues: CASSEGSVGELFF.

The chain is built from TRBV30 and TRBJ1-1; D gene ambiguous. The V gene's germline CDR1 is GTSNPN and CDR2 SVGIG (reference sequence). CDR3 size: 12 residues. V lost 1 base and J 7 bases, leaving 10 bases between the germline ends. The CDR3 loop reads CAWSGTASEAFF. CDR3 nucleotides: TGTGCCTGGAGTGGTACAGCTAGTGAAGCTTTCTTT.

This clone was recorded only once. The chain links TRBV19 to TRBJ2-2, with D perhaps matching TRBD2 (5 bases). V was trimmed by 6 bases and J by 0 bases, leaving 20 bases between them. Germline loops: CDR1 LNHDA, CDR2 SQIVND (reference sequence). The CDR3 contains 18 residues. The CDR3 loop is CASRPWRSGSTNTGELFF. In DNA, the CDR3 is TGTGCCAGTAGACCTTGGAGGTCCGGAAGCACGAACACCGGGGAGCTGTTTTTT.

The chain employs TRBV9 and TRBJ2-5; 10 bases agree with TRBD2. CDR3 size: 15 residues. Germline values: CDR1 SGDLS, CDR2 YYNGEE. The V gene end was trimmed by 3 bases and the J gene end by 0 bases; junction bases not matched to a gene: 2. This chain's CDR3 is CASSALAGDQETQYF. The DNA for the CDR3 is TGTGCCAGCAGCGCCCTAGCGGGGGACCAAGAGACCCAGTACTTC.

J is TRBJ2-7 and V is TRBV27; 7 nucleotides match TRBD1. With 2 bases clipped from V and 3 bases from J, the junction kept 7 bases outside the gene matches. The CDR3 has 15 amino acids. The germline V gene has CDR1 MNHEY and CDR2 SMNVEV (reference sequence). In DNA form, the CDR3 reads TGTGCCAGCAGTTTAAGAGGGGGCGCTGGCTACGAGCAGTACTTC. Translation: CASSLRGGAGYEQYF.

V is TRBV11-2 and J is TRBJ2-7; 13 bases agree with TRBD2. Germline V gives CDR1 SGHAT, CDR2 FQNNGV. The CDR3 covers 15 residues. The ends lost 5 bases at V and 2 bases at J; junction bases unmatched: 3. The CDR3 DNA reads TGTGCCAGCAGCAGAGGGACTAGCGGGACCTACGAGCAGTACTTC. Translated: CASSRGTSGTYEQYF.

This sequence joins TRBV7-9 and TRBJ2-3; 10 positions match TRBD2. This CDR3 comprises 15 residues. V shed 6 bases and J 1 base; nucleotides not matched to a gene: 4. From germline, CDR1 is SEHNR and CDR2 FQNEAQ (reference sequence). The CDR3 is CASRSLAGGTDTQYF. DNA for the CDR3: TGTGCCAGCAGGTCTCTAGCGGGAGGCACAGATACGCAGTATTTT.

The CDR3 region has the DNA TGTGCCAGTAGTATCGGGCCCCTCCCCTACGAGCAGTACTTC. Its translation: CASSIGPLPYEQYF. The V call is TRBV19, the J call TRBJ2-7; D remains unclear. The germline V gene encodes CDR1 LNHDA and CDR2 SQIVND (reference sequence). CDR3 length: 14 residues. Trimming stripped 3 bases from V and 2 bases from J, with 11 bases between.

The chain has TRBV10-3 and TRBJ2-5; no definite D call. Trimming left V 0 bases short and J 9 bases short, with 11 bases between. The CDR3 totals 13 residues. Germline loops: CDR1 ENHRY, CDR2 SYGVKD. The CDR3 sequence is CAISESLSSPQYF. CDR3 in DNA: TGTGCCATCAGTGAGTCCCTCTCCTCACCCCAGTACTTC.

This clone came up once. The rearrangement links TRBV5-6 to TRBJ2-7, with D unresolved. The V and J ends lost 2 bases and 1 base respectively, with 13 bases between them. Looked up from germline, CDR1 is SGHDT and CDR2 is YYEEEE. CDR3 length: 15 amino acids. The CDR3 region is CASSFELGLSYEQYF. The CDR3 DNA sequence: TGTGCCAGCAGCTTCGAATTGGGTCTTTCCTACGAGCAGTACTTC.

The rearrangement uses TRBV6-1 and TRBJ2-7; D remains unclear. V lost 4 bases to trimming and J lost 0 bases, with 7 bases between them. This CDR3 comprises 13 residues. Germline V gene lookup returns CDR1 MNHNS and CDR2 SASEGT. This chain's CDR3 is CASSAHPSYEQYF. DNA for the CDR3: TGTGCCAGCAGTGCACATCCCTCCTACGAGCAGTACTTC.

The chain carries TRBV2 and TRBJ2-7; tentative D call: TRBD1 (5 bases). CDR3 length equals 11 residues. Trimming removed 2 bases from V and 6 bases from J, with 5 bases in between. Germline V CDR1 and CDR2: SNHLY, FYNNEI. The CDR3 DNA reads as TGTGCCAGCAGTGAAAGGGGCGAGCAGTACTTC. Residues: CASSERGEQYF.

The rearrangement links TRBV5-6 to TRBJ2-7; 14 nucleotides match TRBD2. J lost 3 bases, V lost 4 bases, and 6 bases had no gene match. CDR1 is SGHDT, CDR2 YYEEEE, per germline. CDR3 length: 16 amino acids. CDR3 sequence (DNA): TGTGCCAGCAGCGCCGGGACTAGCGGGAGTGTCTACGAGCAGTACTTC. Translating gives CASSAGTSGSVYEQYF.

The chain joins TRBV29-1 to TRBJ2-1; D is possibly TRBD2 (6 bases). The V end was cut by 2 bases, the J end by 5 bases, with 13 bases between. Germline V gene sequence: CDR1 SQVTM, CDR2 ANQGSEA. The CDR3 loop spans 14 amino acids. The CDR3 sequence: CSVESRGMDNEQFF. CDR3 nucleotide sequence: TGCAGCGTTGAATCTCGCGGGATGGACAATGAGCAGTTCTTC.

V is TRBV5-6 and J is TRBJ2-3; the D call may be TRBD1 or TRBD2 (5 bases each). The CDR3 is made up of 14 amino acids. Germline V lookup: CDR1 SGHDT, CDR2 YYEEEE. V was cut by 4 bases and J by 9 bases, with 18 bases left in between. CDR3 nucleotide sequence: TGTGCCAGCAGCCCTAGCAGGGTGTCCGAAACGCAGTATTTT. The encoded protein is CASSPSRVSETQYF.

The table lists this clone with a few counts. This chain uses TRBV2 with TRBJ1-5; 8 bases agree with TRBD1. The CDR3 runs to 15 residues. Germline loops: CDR1 SNHLY, CDR2 FYNNEI. V dropped 7 bases and J dropped 7; count of bases not matched to a gene: 12. CDR3 sequence: CASTWGQGAGQPQHF. The CDR3 bases are TGTGCCAGCACTTGGGGGCAGGGGGCAGGCCAGCCCCAGCATTTT.

The chain uses TRBV7-9 and TRBJ2-2; 8 bases agree with TRBD2. Germline trimming cut 5 bases from V and 7 bases from J; bases unmatched to any gene: 6. CDR1 is SEHNR, CDR2 FQNEAQ, per germline (reference sequence). The CDR3 length is 14 residues. The CDR3 here is CASSAAGGGGELFF. The DNA for the CDR3 is TGTGCCAGCAGCGCTGCGGGAGGAGGCGGGGAGCTGTTTTTT.

This chain links TRBV4-3 with TRBJ2-1; D may match TRBD1 or TRBD2 (5 bases each). This CDR3 spans 13 amino acids. The germline V gene encodes CDR1 LGHNA and CDR2 YSLEER. Trimming stripped 5 bases from V and 4 bases from J, with 9 bases between. CDR3 in amino acids: CASSWDRYNEQFF. CDR3 DNA sequence: TGCGCCAGCAGCTGGGACCGATACAATGAGCAGTTCTTC.

V usage is TRBV7-3 and J usage is TRBJ2-1, with D tentatively TRBD1 or TRBD2 (6 bases each). The germline V gene has CDR1 SGHTA and CDR2 FQGTGA. Trimming took 5 bases from V and 4 from J, leaving 12 bases between them. CDR3 length: 14 residues. The CDR3 nucleotides are TGTGCCAGCAGCGTGACTAGGGGGTACAATGAGCAGTTCTTC. Translating gives CASSVTRGYNEQFF.

The chain is built from TRBV9 and TRBJ2-3, with D maybe TRBD2 (5 bases). This CDR3 is built from 13 residues. V lost 5 bases, J lost 3 bases, and 10 bases lay in between. Germline values: CDR1 SGDLS, CDR2 YYNGEE. The CDR3 protein is CASSRGTTDTQYF. The CDR3 DNA reads TGTGCCAGCAGTCGGGGAACTACAGATACGCAGTATTTT. Complete variable domain (other parts from reference TRBV9 and TRBJ2-3): DSGVTQTPKHLITATGQRVTLRCSPRSGDLSVYWYQQSLDQGLQFLIQYYNGEERAKGNILERFSAQQFPDLHSELNLSSLELGDSALYFCASSRGTTDTQYFGPGTRLTVL.

This clone was detected once. The V gene is TRBV11-3, the J gene TRBJ1-4; no reliable D call. Germline V gene sequence: CDR1 SGHNT, CDR2 YENEEA. The CDR3 has 12 residues. The V end lost 2 bases, the J end lost 5 bases, and 3 bases lay between the germline ends. The DNA of the CDR3 is TGTGCCAGCAGCTTATTGAATGAAAAACTGTTTTTT. This sequence encodes CASSLLNEKLFF.

CDR3 sequence (DNA): TGTGCCAGCAGCTCATGGGTAGGGAAAAGCACAGATACGCAGTATTTT. Translating gives CASSSWVGKSTDTQYF. The chain is built from TRBV11-3 and TRBJ2-3; D not certain. V was shortened by 4 bases and J by 0 bases, with 14 bases between the two germline ends. CDR1 is SGHNT, CDR2 YENEEA, per germline. The CDR3 runs to 16 residues. The whole variable domain, filled in from reference TRBV11-3 and TRBJ2-3, reads EAGVVQSPRYKIIEKKQPVAFWCNPISGHNTLYWYLQNLGQGPELLIRYENEEAVDDSQLPKDRFSAERLKGVDSTLKIQPAELGDSAVYLCASSSWVGKSTDTQYFGPGTRLTVL.

The rearrangement links TRBV27 to TRBJ1-3; D remains ambiguous. CDR3 size: 13 residues. Germline V lookup: CDR1 MNHEY, CDR2 SMNVEV (reference sequence). The CDR3 protein is CAQPLRQGNTIYF. The CDR3 nucleotides are TGTGCTCAGCCTCTCCGGCAGGGAAACACCATATATTTT.